This record concerns one T cell receptor beta chain sequence. Its matching antigen is unknown. V lost 4 bases and J lost 5, with 15 bases in between. CDR3 length: 14 amino acids. Germline CDR1 is SGHRS and CDR2 is YFSETQ. The table came from immunoSEQ multiplex PCR; TCRdb's copy has only in-frame clones and leaves some out. Of around 97,000 clones listed, roughly 80% are singletons. This record belongs to a study of cytotoxic CD8 clonotypes in ibrutinib-treated CLL. Study details: Among patients, around 24 responded partially and 2 completely; approximately 14 then stayed remitted and 12 progressed after median approximately 68 months. The authors obtained response samples at a median of roughly twelve months of treatment, range 6 to 36.

Whole-study findings and limits: Sampling schedules were unmatched across sustained-remission and progressing patients. The clonality went up when patients responded to ibrutinib and dropped back toward baseline at progression.

The source material was PBMCs, sampled after 12 months of ibrutinib treatment. This sequence was found in a human donor with chronic lymphocytic leukemia. J is TRBJ2-5 and V is TRBV5-1, with no clear D. CDR3 sequence (DNA): TGCGCCAGCAGCGCCTTGGATCCGCGGGAGACCCAGTACTTC. Its translation: CASSALDPRETQYF.